This passage covers 30 T cell receptor beta chains from one sample sequenced in a study of T-cell reconstitution after alpha-beta-depleted transplantation in children. The library targeted TCRbeta and was prepared with unique molecular identifiers. TCRdb re-called the PCR reads through MiXCR, storing one row per CDR3 protein. The sample has some 550,000 distinct CDR3 sequences, around 18% seen once; the top ten hold less than 4%. The sequences come from PBMCs from the stem cell graft donor, collected from the stem cell graft. The receptors were gathered from a human donor who donated a stem cell graft to a child with acute lymphoblastic leukemia.

In this sample, this clonotype turned up a few times. The chain recombines TRBV27 with TRBJ2-7; 7 bases map to TRBD1. With 6 bases clipped from V and 7 bases from J, the junction kept 12 bases outside the gene matches. Germline V gives CDR1 MNHEY, CDR2 SMNVEV (reference sequence). The CDR3 totals 14 residues. CDR3 bases: TGTGCCAGCAGACAATGGACAGGTGGAGAGGAGCAGTACTTC. As protein: CASRQWTGGEEQYF.

This clonotype has more than one count but fewer than ten. The gene calls are TRBV10-2 and TRBJ2-7, with unresolved D. Germline values: CDR1 WSHSY, CDR2 SAAADI. The CDR3 loop spans 15 amino acids. V gave up 4 bases and J gave up 0 bases, with 13 bases separating them. CDR3 sequence: CASSVLESSSYEQYF. The CDR3, as DNA: TGCGCCAGCAGTGTTTTAGAGAGTAGCTCCTACGAGCAGTACTTC.

V gene TRBV27 combines with J gene TRBJ2-2; 7 nucleotides align to TRBD2. The V segment lost 7 bases and the J segment 6 bases; nucleotides outside the gene matches: 5. The CDR3 contains 13 residues. Germline V gene data show CDR1 as MNHEY and CDR2 as SMNVEV (reference sequence). The CDR3 DNA reads as TGTGCCAGCACCCTGGGGGGGGCCGGGGAGCTGTTTTTT. Translation gives CASTLGGAGELFF.

The table lists this clonotype with many counts. V and J are TRBV19 and TRBJ2-1; tentative D call: TRBD1 (6 bases). V was clipped by 1 base and J by 8 bases, with 12 bases between them. CDR3 length equals 14 residues. Looked up from germline, CDR1 is LNHDA and CDR2 is SQIVND (reference sequence). For the CDR3, the DNA is TGTGCCAGTAGTATAGCGGGCGAGGGGGATGAGCAGTTCTTC. Residues: CASSIAGEGDEQFF.

This clonotype was found once. V and J are TRBV5-5 and TRBJ2-7; either TRBD1 or TRBD2 may fit D (5 bases each). V was shortened by 2 bases and J by 1 base, with 13 bases between the two germline ends. Looked up from germline, CDR1 is SGHKS and CDR2 is YYEKEE (reference sequence). CDR3 length: 15 residues. CDR3 loop: CASSFSRGESYEQYF. As DNA, the CDR3 is TGTGCCAGCAGCTTTTCGAGAGGGGAGTCCTACGAGCAGTACTTC.

J is TRBJ2-7 and V is TRBV20-1; D call uncertain. The CDR3 is 13 amino acids. V was cut by 3 bases and J by 1 base, with 10 bases left in between. CDR1 is DFQATT, CDR2 SNEGSKA, per germline (reference sequence). The DNA of the CDR3 is TGCAGTGCTAGTTCCCCACAGTCCTACGAGCAGTACTTC. Translation gives CSASSPQSYEQYF.

This clonotype was seen at least ten times. The rearrangement links TRBV5-1 to TRBJ1-5; D is unresolved. The CDR3 sequence is 15 residues long. V was trimmed by 4 bases and J by 6 bases, leaving 17 bases between them. Germline V gives CDR1 SGHRS, CDR2 YFSETQ. CDR3 bases: TGCGCCAGCAGCCCCCACGGAGACAAGGTTCAGCCCCAGCATTTT. Its translation: CASSPHGDKVQPQHF. The entire variable domain, with the rest obtained from reference TRBV5-1 and TRBJ1-5, is as follows: KAGVTQTPRYLIKTRGQQVTLSCSPISGHRSVSWYQQTPGQGLQFLFEYFSETQRNKGNFPGRFSGRQFSNSRSEMNVSTLELGDSALYLCASSPHGDKVQPQHFGDGTRLSIL.

V is TRBV9 and J is TRBJ1-1; D remains unclear. V lost 1 base and J 8 bases, leaving 12 bases between the germline ends. CDR3 length: 13 amino acids. CDR1 is SGDLS, CDR2 YYNGEE, per germline. CDR3 sequence reads: CASSVRGSREAFF. CDR3 sequence (DNA): TGTGCCAGCAGCGTAAGAGGGTCGCGCGAAGCTTTCTTT.

This clonotype appeared a few times. The rearrangement uses TRBV9 and TRBJ2-3; no clear D. Trimming pared 0 bases from V and 1 base from J, leaving 9 bases between. Germline V gene lookup returns CDR1 SGDLS and CDR2 YYNGEE. The length of the CDR3 is 15 residues. CDR3 in amino acids: CASSVGTTGTDTQYF. CDR3 DNA sequence: TGTGCCAGCAGCGTAGGTACTACCGGCACAGATACGCAGTATTTT. Full variable domain (remainder filled in from reference TRBV9 and TRBJ2-3): DSGVTQTPKHLITATGQRVTLRCSPRSGDLSVYWYQQSLDQGLQFLIQYYNGEERAKGNILERFSAQQFPDLHSELNLSSLELGDSALYFCASSVGTTGTDTQYFGPGTRLTVL.

This clonotype was seen a few times. The rearrangement joins TRBV12-3 or TRBV12-4 to TRBJ2-6; D remains unclear. V gave up 7 bases and J gave up 1 base, with 8 bases separating them. This CDR3 has 14 amino acids. CDR3 protein: CASTQVSGANVLTF. The CDR3 DNA follows: TGTGCCAGCACGCAGGTGTCTGGGGCCAACGTCCTGACTTTC.

This clonotype turned up a few times. The chain has TRBV27 and TRBJ1-5; no clear D. Germline V lookup: CDR1 MNHEY, CDR2 SMNVEV (reference sequence). The CDR3 has 13 amino acids. Trimming took off 6 bases at V and 3 bases at J, with 9 bases between the two ends. This chain's CDR3 is CASSTAYNQPQHF. The CDR3 DNA is TGTGCCAGCAGCACGGCATACAATCAGCCCCAGCATTTT.

This chain links TRBV5-1 with TRBJ2-7, with TRBD2 identical over 12 bases. From germline, CDR1 is SGHRS and CDR2 YFSETQ. V gave up 1 base and J gave up 4 bases; unmatched junction bases: 6. The CDR3 runs 16 residues. The CDR3: CASSLYTSGRRYEQYF. Written as DNA, the CDR3 is TGCGCCAGCAGCTTGTATACTAGCGGGAGGCGGTACGAGCAGTACTTC.

CDR3 in amino acids: CASSADPTVSYEQYF. The DNA of the CDR3 is TGTGCCAGCAGCGCAGACCCGACAGTCTCCTACGAGCAGTACTTC. V is TRBV7-6 and J is TRBJ2-7; TRBD1 is a possible D gene (5 bases). V was clipped by 5 bases and J by 0 bases, with 14 bases between them. The CDR3 contains 15 residues. Germline loops: CDR1 SGHVS, CDR2 FNYEAQ.

This chain links TRBV20-1 with TRBJ1-1, with D unresolved. Trimming left V 6 bases short and J 0 bases short, with 20 bases between. The CDR3 spans 16 residues. Germline CDR1 DFQATT, CDR2 SNEGSKA (reference sequence). In DNA form, the CDR3 reads TGCAGTGCCCGTTCTGGAGCCCCGGCCTTGAACACTGAAGCTTTCTTT. Translating it yields CSARSGAPALNTEAFF.

V gene TRBV29-1 combines with J gene TRBJ1-1; a possible D gene is TRBD1 (5 bases). Germline V gene lookup returns CDR1 SQVTM and CDR2 ANQGSEA. This CDR3 region has 14 residues. Trimming cost V 1 base and J 1 base, with 10 bases left between them. CDR3 sequence (DNA): TGCAGCGTTGAAGTCCGGGGGTCGAACACTGAAGCTTTCTTT. Translating it yields CSVEVRGSNTEAFF.

This clonotype was seen a few times. The J gene is TRBJ1-3, the V gene TRBV5-1, with unresolved D. Germline CDR1 reads SGHRS; CDR2 reads YFSETQ. The CDR3 is 16 residues long. Trimming pared 0 bases from V and 3 bases from J, leaving 13 bases between. In DNA form, the CDR3 reads TGCGCCAGCAGCTTGGACGGATCAGGTTATGGAAACACCATATATTTT. It codes for CASSLDGSGYGNTIYF. The full variable domain, in which reference TRBV5-1 and TRBJ1-3 provide the parts outside the CDR3, is KAGVTQTPRYLIKTRGQQVTLSCSPISGHRSVSWYQQTPGQGLQFLFEYFSETQRNKGNFPGRFSGRQFSNSRSEMNVSTLELGDSALYLCASSLDGSGYGNTIYFGEGSWLTVV.

The rearrangement links TRBV24-1 to TRBJ2-1; D unresolved. Trimming took off 0 bases at V and 0 bases at J, with 2 bases between the two ends. Germline assignment: CDR1 KGHDR and CDR2 SFDVKD. The CDR3 consists of 14 residues. Here the CDR3 reads CATSDLISYNEQFF. The CDR3 bases are TGTGCCACCAGTGATTTGATCTCCTACAATGAGCAGTTCTTC.

This clonotype was detected a few times. J is TRBJ2-7 and V is TRBV6-1; 7 positions match TRBD1. Germline V lookup: CDR1 MNHNS, CDR2 SASEGT. The V segment lost 11 bases and the J segment 3 bases; nucleotides outside the gene matches: 7. This CDR3 has 12 residues. CDR3 loop: CAGGQKVYEQYF. Here the CDR3 DNA reads TGTGCCGGGGGACAGAAGGTCTACGAGCAGTACTTC.

The rearrangement links TRBV29-1 to TRBJ2-5; D is unclear. In germline, CDR1 is SQVTM, CDR2 ANQGSEA. V lost 5 bases and J lost 3, with 13 bases in between. This CDR3 has 13 amino acids. CDR3 sequence: CSVWGGTKETQYF. The CDR3 DNA is TGCAGCGTTTGGGGTGGCACCAAAGAGACCCAGTACTTC.

The chain couples TRBV5-6 to TRBJ2-5; 10 bases line up with TRBD2. The CDR3 has 16 amino acids. Trimming at V came to 1 base and at J to 4 bases, leaving 7 bases not matched to a gene. From germline, CDR1 is SGHDT and CDR2 YYEEEE. This CDR3 is CASSLWLAGAGETQYF. The CDR3 nucleotides are TGTGCCAGCAGCTTGTGGCTAGCGGGAGCTGGAGAGACCCAGTACTTC.

CDR3 sequence: CASIPGQGPNTEAFF. DNA of the CDR3: TGCGCCAGCATCCCTGGACAGGGACCGAACACTGAAGCTTTCTTT. The gene calls are TRBV5-1 and TRBJ1-1, with 8 nucleotides matching TRBD1. Germline CDR1 reads SGHRS; CDR2 reads YFSETQ. CDR3 length: 15 residues. J lost 1 base, V lost 6 bases, and 8 bases had no gene match.

The chain couples TRBV20-1 to TRBJ2-5; a weak D match, TRBD1 (5 bases). The V gene's germline CDR1 is DFQATT and CDR2 SNEGSKA (reference sequence). Trimming removed 6 bases from V and 8 bases from J, with 19 bases in between. The CDR3 totals 13 residues. The CDR3 region has the DNA TGCAGTGCGCAGGACACTTTCAAGAGAACCCAGTACTTC. It translates to CSAQDTFKRTQYF.

The CDR3 protein is CASSSTTNNEQFF. CDR3 sequence (DNA): TGTGCCAGCAGTTCGACCACCAACAATGAGCAGTTCTTC. The chain links TRBV6-6 to TRBJ2-1; D call uncertain. The germline V gene encodes CDR1 MNHNY and CDR2 SVGAGI (reference sequence). V gave up 4 bases and J gave up 5 bases, with 9 bases separating them. The CDR3 extends over 13 amino acids.

This clonotype was counted a few times. The V call is TRBV5-1, the J call TRBJ1-1; D uncertain. CDR1 is SGHRS, CDR2 YFSETQ, per germline. Deletions cut 0 bases from V and 2 bases from J, with 11 bases between. This CDR3 comprises 15 residues. The CDR3 loop is CASSLVSGVNTEAFF. The CDR3 DNA is TGCGCCAGCAGCTTGGTGTCAGGCGTCAACACTGAAGCTTTCTTT.

There are a few counts of this clonotype. J is TRBJ1-4 and V is TRBV7-8; unclear D gene. This CDR3 contains 14 residues. With 5 bases removed from V and 7 bases from J, the gap between germline ends came to 14 bases. Germline-derived CDR1 and CDR2 are SGHVS and FQNEAQ. The CDR3 spells CASSQRVLGEKLFF. The CDR3 bases are TGTGCCAGCAGCCAAAGGGTTTTGGGTGAAAAACTGTTTTTT.

The V and J genes are TRBV11-2 and TRBJ2-5, with TRBD2 identical over 8 bases. V was clipped by 3 bases and J by 2 bases; unmatched bases: 14. Germline CDR1 reads SGHAT; CDR2 reads FQNNGV. The CDR3 is 18 amino acids. The CDR3 coding sequence is TGTGCCAGCAGCTTCCGTAGCGGGACCACTCGCCAACAAGAGACCCAGTACTTC. Its protein is CASSFRSGTTRQQETQYF.

Many counts were recorded for this clonotype. This chain connects TRBV18 to TRBJ2-1; D may be TRBD1 (6 bases). CDR1 and CDR2 (germline): KGHSH, LQKENI. Trimming removed 6 bases from V and 7 bases from J, with 10 bases in between. The CDR3 contains 12 residues. The CDR3 here is CASSRTVNEQFF. In nucleotides, the CDR3 is TGTGCCAGCTCGCGGACAGTTAATGAGCAGTTCTTC.

V usage is TRBV20-1 and J usage is TRBJ2-7; 9 bases line up with TRBD1. After removal of 5 bases from V and 2 bases from J, the junction contained 7 bases not matched to a gene. CDR1 and CDR2 from the germline V gene are DFQATT and SNEGSKA (reference sequence). This CDR3 has 14 amino acids. CDR3 amino acids: CSAGSGTGPYEQYF. CDR3 bases: TGCAGTGCTGGGTCCGGGACAGGGCCCTACGAGCAGTACTTC.

The genes are TRBV9 and TRBJ2-7, with D possibly being TRBD2 (6 bases). V was pared by 0 bases and J by 3 bases, with 13 bases between. Germline-derived CDR1 and CDR2 are SGDLS and YYNGEE. This CDR3 has 15 amino acids. CDR3 protein: CASSVGVAASYEQYF. CDR3 nucleotides: TGTGCCAGCAGCGTAGGGGTAGCGGCAAGCTACGAGCAGTACTTC.

This clonotype was seen more than once but under ten times. The chain combines TRBV18 with TRBJ2-5, with no clear D. This CDR3 comprises 13 residues. Germline lookup yields CDR1 KGHSH and CDR2 LQKENI. With 1 base removed from V and 4 bases from J, the gap between germline ends came to 7 bases. The CDR3 spells CASSPRRSETQYF. The DNA of the CDR3 is TGTGCCAGCTCACCACGTCGGTCAGAGACCCAGTACTTC.